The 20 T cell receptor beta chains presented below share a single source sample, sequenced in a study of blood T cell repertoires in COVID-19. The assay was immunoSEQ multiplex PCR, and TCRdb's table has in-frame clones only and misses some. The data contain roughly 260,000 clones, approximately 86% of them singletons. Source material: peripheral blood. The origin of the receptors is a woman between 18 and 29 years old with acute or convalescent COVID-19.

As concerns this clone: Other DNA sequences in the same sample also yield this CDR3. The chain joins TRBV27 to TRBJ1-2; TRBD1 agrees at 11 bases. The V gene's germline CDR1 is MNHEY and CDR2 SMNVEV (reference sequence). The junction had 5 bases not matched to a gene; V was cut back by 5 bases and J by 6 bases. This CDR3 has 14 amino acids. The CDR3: CASSPRTGGDGYTF. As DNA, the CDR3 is TGTGCCAGCAGTCCTAGGACAGGGGGCGATGGCTACACCTTC.

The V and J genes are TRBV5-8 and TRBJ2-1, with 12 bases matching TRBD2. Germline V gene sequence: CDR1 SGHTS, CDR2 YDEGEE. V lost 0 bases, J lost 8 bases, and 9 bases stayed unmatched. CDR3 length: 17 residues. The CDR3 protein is CASSLVSASGRVHEQFF. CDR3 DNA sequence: TGTGCCAGCAGCTTGGTCTCGGCTAGCGGGAGGGTGCATGAGCAGTTCTTC.

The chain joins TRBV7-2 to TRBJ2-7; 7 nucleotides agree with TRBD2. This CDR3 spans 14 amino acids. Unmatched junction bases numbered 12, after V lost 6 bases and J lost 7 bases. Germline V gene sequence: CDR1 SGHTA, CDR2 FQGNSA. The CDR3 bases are TGTGCCAGCAGGAACTTAGCGGGTGCGGGGGAGCAGTACTTC. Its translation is CASRNLAGAGEQYF. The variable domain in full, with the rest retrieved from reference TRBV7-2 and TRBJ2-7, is GAGVSQSPSNKVTEKGKDVELRCDPISGHTALYWYRQSLGQGLEFLIYFQGNSAPDKSGLPSDRFSAERTGGSVSTLTIQRTQQEDSAVYLCASRNLAGAGEQYFGPGTRLTVT.

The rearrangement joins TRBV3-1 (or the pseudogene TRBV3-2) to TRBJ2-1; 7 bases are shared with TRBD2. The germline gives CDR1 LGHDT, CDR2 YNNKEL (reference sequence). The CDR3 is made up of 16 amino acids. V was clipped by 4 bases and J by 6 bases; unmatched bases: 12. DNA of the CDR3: TGTGCCAGCAGCCCCCGAACTCTAGCGGAGTTCAATGAGCAGTTCTTC. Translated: CASSPRTLAEFNEQFF.

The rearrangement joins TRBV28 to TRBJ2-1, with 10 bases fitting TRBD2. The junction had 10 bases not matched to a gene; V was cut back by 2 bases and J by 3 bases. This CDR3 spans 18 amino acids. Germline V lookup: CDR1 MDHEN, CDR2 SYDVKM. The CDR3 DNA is TGTGCCAGCAGTTTAAGCTTTATAAAGCGGGAGGGCTACAATGAGCAGTTCTTC. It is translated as CASSLSFIKREGYNEQFF. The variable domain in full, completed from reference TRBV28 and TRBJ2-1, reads DVKVTQSSRYLVKRTGEKVFLECVQDMDHENMFWYRQDPGLGLRLIYFSYDVKMKEKGDIPEGYSVSREKKERFSLILESASTNQTSMYLCASSLSFIKREGYNEQFFGPGTRLTVL.

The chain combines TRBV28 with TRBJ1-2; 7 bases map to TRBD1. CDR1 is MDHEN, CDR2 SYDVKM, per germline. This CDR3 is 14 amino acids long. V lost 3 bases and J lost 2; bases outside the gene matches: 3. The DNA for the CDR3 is TGTGCCAGCAGTTTTCCGGGACAGAACTATGGCTACACCTTC. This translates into CASSFPGQNYGYTF.

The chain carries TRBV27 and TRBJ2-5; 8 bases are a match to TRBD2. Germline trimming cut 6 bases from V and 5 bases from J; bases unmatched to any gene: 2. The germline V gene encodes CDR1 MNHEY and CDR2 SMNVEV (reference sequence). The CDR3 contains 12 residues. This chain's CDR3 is CASRSGGETQYF. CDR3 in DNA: TGTGCCAGCAGGTCGGGGGGGGAGACCCAGTACTTC.

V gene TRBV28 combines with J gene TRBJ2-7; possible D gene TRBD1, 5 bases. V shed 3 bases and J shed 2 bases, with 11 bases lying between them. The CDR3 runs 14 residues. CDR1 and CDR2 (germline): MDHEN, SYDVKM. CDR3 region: CASSLYGQTYEQYF. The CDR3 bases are TGTGCCAGCAGTTTGTACGGACAAACCTACGAGCAGTACTTC. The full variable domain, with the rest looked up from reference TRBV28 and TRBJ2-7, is DVKVTQSSRYLVKRTGEKVFLECVQDMDHENMFWYRQDPGLGLRLIYFSYDVKMKEKGDIPEGYSVSREKKERFSLILESASTNQTSMYLCASSLYGQTYEQYFGPGTRLTVT.

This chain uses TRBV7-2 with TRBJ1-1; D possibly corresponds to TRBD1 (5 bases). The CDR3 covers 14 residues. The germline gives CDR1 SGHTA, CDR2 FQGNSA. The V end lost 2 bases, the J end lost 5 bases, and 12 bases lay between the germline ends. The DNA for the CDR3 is TGTGCCAGCAGCTTATGGGGGGGAGGGACTGAAGCTTTCTTT. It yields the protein CASSLWGGGTEAFF.

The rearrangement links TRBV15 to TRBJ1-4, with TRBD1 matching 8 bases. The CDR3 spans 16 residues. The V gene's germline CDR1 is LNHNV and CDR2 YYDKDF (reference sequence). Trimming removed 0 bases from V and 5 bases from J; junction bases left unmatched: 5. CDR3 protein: CATSRDLDRANEKLFF. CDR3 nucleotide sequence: TGTGCCACCAGCAGAGACTTGGACAGGGCAAATGAAAAACTGTTTTTT.

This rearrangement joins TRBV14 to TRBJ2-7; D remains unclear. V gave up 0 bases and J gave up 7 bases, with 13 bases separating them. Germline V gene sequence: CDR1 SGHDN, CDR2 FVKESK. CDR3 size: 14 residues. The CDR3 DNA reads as TGTGCCAGCAGCCAAGATGAAACACTCGGGGAGCAGTACTTC. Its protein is CASSQDETLGEQYF.

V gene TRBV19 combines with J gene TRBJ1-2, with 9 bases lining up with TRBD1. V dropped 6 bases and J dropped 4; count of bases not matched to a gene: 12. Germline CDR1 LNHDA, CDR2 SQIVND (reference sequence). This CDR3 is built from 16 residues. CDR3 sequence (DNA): TGTGCCAGTAGCGTACTAACAGGGGGCGCCGGCTATGGCTACACCTTC. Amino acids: CASSVLTGGAGYGYTF.

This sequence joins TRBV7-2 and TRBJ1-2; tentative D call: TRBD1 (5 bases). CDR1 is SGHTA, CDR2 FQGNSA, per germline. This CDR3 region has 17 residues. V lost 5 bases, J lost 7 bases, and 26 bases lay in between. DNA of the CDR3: TGTGCCAGCAGCCCCCGCGGGGGGGGAGGGATCCACCGTGGCTACACCTTC. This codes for CASSPRGGGGIHRGYTF.

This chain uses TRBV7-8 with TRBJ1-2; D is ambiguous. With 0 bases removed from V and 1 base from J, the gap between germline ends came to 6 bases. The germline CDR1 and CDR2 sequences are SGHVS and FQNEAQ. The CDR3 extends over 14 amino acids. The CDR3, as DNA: TGTGCCAGCAGCTTAGCGGGGAGTAACTATGGCTACACCTTC. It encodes CASSLAGSNYGYTF. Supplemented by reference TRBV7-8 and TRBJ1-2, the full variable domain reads GAGVSQSPRYKVAKRGQDVALRCDPISGHVSLFWYQQALGQGPEFLTYFQNEAQLDKSGLPSDRFFAERPEGSVSTLKIQRTQQEDSAVYLCASSLAGSNYGYTFGSGTRLTVV.

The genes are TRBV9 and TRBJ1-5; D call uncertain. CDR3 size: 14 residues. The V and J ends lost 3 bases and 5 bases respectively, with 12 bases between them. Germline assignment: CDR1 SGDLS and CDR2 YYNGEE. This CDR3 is CASSATSGYQPQHF. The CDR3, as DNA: TGTGCCAGCAGCGCGACAAGCGGTTATCAGCCCCAGCATTTT. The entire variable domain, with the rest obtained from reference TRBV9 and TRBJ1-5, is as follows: DSGVTQTPKHLITATGQRVTLRCSPRSGDLSVYWYQQSLDQGLQFLIQYYNGEERAKGNILERFSAQQFPDLHSELNLSSLELGDSALYFCASSATSGYQPQHFGDGTRLSIL.

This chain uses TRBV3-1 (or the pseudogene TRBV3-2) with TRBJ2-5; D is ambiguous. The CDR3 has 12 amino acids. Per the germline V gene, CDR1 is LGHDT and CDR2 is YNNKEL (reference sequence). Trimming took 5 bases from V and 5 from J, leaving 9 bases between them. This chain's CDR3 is CASSLGLETQYF. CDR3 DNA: TGTGCCAGCAGCTTGGGCTTGGAGACCCAGTACTTC.

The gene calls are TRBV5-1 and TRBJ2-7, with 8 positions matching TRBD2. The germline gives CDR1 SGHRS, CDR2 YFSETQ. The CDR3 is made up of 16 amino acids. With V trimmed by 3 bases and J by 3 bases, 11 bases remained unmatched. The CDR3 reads CASSSPLAGPLYEQYF. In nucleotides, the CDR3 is TGCGCCAGCAGCTCCCCCCTAGCGGGCCCCCTCTACGAGCAGTACTTC.

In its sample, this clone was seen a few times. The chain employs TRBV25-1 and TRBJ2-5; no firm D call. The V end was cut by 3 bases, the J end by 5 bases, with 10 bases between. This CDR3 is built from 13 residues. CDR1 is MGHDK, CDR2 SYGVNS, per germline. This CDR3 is CASSDQRLETQYF. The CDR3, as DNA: TGTGCCAGCAGTGACCAGCGTCTGGAGACCCAGTACTTC.

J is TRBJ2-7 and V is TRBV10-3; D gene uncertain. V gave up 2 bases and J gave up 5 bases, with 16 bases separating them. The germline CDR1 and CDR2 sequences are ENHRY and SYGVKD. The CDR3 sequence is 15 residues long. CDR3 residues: CAISEGHPNANEQYF. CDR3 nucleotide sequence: TGTGCCATCAGTGAGGGGCACCCTAACGCGAACGAGCAGTACTTC.

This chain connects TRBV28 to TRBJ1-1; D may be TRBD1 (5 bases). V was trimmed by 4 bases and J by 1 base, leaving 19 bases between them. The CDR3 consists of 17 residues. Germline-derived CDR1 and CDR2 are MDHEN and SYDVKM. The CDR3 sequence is CASSSRGQRARNTEAFF. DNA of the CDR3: TGTGCCAGCAGTTCCCGAGGACAAAGGGCCCGGAACACTGAAGCTTTCTTT.